This T cell receptor (beta chain) was captured in a study of blood T cell repertoires in COVID-19. As for the study in general: There were acute and convalescent COVID-19 samples, and they came from the United States, Italy and Spain.

Generated by immunoSEQ multiplex PCR, the TCRdb table keeps only in-frame clones and is missing some. The data hold about 140,000 clones, with around 88% observed a single time. Sequencing was done on a sample of peripheral blood. This sequence originates from a human donor in a cohort sampled during active COVID-19.

The CDR3 reads CASSDSGQDYGYTF. DNA for the CDR3: TGTGCCAGCAGTGACTCGGGACAGGATTATGGCTACACCTTC. The chain recombines TRBV6-4 with TRBJ1-2, with 8 positions matching TRBD1. Unmatched junction bases numbered 2, after V lost 0 bases and J lost 5 bases. The CDR3 has 14 amino acids. Germline V gene data show CDR1 as MRHNA and CDR2 as SNTAGT.